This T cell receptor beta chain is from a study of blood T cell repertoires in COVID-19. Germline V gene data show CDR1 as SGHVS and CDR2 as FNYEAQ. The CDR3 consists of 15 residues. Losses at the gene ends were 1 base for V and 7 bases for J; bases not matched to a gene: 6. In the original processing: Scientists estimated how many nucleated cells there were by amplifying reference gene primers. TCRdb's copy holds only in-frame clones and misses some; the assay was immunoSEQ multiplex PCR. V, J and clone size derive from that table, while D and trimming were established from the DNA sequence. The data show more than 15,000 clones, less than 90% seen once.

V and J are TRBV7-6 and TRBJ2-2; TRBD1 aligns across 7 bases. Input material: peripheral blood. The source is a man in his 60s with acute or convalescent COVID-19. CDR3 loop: CASSLVGGAVGELFF. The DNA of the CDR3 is TGTGCCAGCAGCTTAGTAGGGGGCGCCGTCGGGGAGCTGTTTTTT. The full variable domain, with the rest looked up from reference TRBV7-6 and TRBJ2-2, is GAGVSQSPRYKVTKRGQDVALRCDPISGHVSLYWYRQALGQGPEFLTYFNYEAQQDKSGLPNDRFSAERPEGSISTLTIQRTEQRDSAMYRCASSLVGGAVGELFFGEGSRLTVL.